A selection of T cell receptor beta chains follows, all from one sample in a study of OX40 agonist ivuxolimab in advanced cancers. Assay used: immunoSEQ multiplex PCR; TCRdb lists only in-frame clones, some missing. This sample has 14,000 or so clones, with around 80% found just once. This sample comprised CD4+ or CD8+ T cells sorted from blood, obtained in a trial of the OX40 agonist ivuxolimab. Receptors originate from an adult with an advanced solid tumor such as melanoma, head and neck, liver or kidney cancer. Each CDR3 is given without its conserved first and last residue. Expanded clones are given a class, and other clones once, few, many or no size at all.

V gene	J gene	clone size	CDR3 protein
TRBV2	TRBJ2-7	-	ASKDYEQY
TRBV5-4	TRBJ2-7	-	ASSLVAGDYEQY
TRBV4-2	TRBJ2-5	-	ASSQDPEYQETQY
TRBV29-1	TRBJ2-2	-	SVEDSAGGGELF
TRBV7-9	TRBJ1-1	-	ASSLGQGNTEAF
TRBV7-6	TRBJ2-2	once	ASSTEVPAGELF
TRBV2	TRBJ2-7	-	ASSVSRDRNSYEQY
TRBV7-3	TRBJ1-1	-	ASSLQGAGTEAF
TRBV9	TRBJ2-6	-	ASSVSGGGANVLT
TRBV19	TRBJ2-7	few	ASSAGTGPYEQY
TRBV7-2	TRBJ1-5	-	ASSPYAHQPQH
TRBV2	TRBJ2-7	-	ASSGTGQGNEQY
TRBV6-5	TRBJ2-7	once	ASSYSIYRGDYEQY
TRBV2	TRBJ2-5	-	ASSDSELETQY